The present entry profiles one T cell receptor beta chain with its context. What it binds is unknown. The data were taken from a study of T cell repertoires in cytomegalovirus infection. Study-wide context: Public signatures in TCR beta pointed to CMV infection and matching HLA type.

TCRdb re-derived calls from the reads in MiXCR, one entry per CDR3 protein. In the table there are about 530,000 distinct CDR3 sequences, approximately 25% of which are singletons. J was trimmed by 7 bases and V by 5 bases; bases with no gene match: 8. This CDR3 is 15 amino acids long. In germline, CDR1 is SGDLS, CDR2 YYNGEE. Study-level results: CMV-specific HLA-C-restricted TCR beta clonotypes dominated the ex vivo response. CMV carriers with the relevant HLA were identified by cumulative public TCR beta family frequency.

The sequence derives from a human donor in good health (CMV status not recorded). Some clones in this sample may be carry-over from other donors' samples. Sequenced sample: PBMCs. The rearrangement joins TRBV9 to TRBJ2-2, with TRBD2 identical over 10 bases. The CDR3 DNA reads as TGTGCCAGCAGGGGCGGGACTAGCGCCCTCGGGGAGCTGTTTTTT. This encodes CASRGGTSALGELFF.